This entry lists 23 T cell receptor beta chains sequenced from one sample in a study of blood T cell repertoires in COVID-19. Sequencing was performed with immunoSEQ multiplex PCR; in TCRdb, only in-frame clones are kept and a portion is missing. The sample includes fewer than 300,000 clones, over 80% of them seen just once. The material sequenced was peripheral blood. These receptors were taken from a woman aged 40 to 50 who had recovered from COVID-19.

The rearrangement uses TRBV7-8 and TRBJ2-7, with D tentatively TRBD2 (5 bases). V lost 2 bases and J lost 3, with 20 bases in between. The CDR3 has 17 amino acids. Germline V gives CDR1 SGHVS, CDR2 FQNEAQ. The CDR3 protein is CASSLSGWTETYYEQYF. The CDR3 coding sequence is TGTGCCAGCAGCTTAAGTGGTTGGACTGAGACTTACTACGAGCAGTACTTC.

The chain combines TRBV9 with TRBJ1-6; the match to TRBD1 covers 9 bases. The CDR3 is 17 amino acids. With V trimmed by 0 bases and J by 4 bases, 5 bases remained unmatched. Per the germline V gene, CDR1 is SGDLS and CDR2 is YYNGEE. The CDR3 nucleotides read TGTGCCAGCAGCGTAGGGACAGGGGTGGAGTATAATTCACCCCTCCACTTT. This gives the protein CASSVGTGVEYNSPLHF.

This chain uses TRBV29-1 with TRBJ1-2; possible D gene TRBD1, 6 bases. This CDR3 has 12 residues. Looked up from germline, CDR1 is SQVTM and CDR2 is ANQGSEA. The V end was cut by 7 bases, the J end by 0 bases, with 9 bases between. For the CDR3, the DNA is TGCAGCGCAAGGGACACTAACTATGGCTACACCTTC. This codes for CSARDTNYGYTF.

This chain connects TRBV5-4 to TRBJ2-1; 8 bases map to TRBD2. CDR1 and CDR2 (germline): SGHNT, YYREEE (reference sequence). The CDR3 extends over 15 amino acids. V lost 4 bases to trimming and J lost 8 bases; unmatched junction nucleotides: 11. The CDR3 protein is CASSPGLEGSYEQFF. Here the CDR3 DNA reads TGTGCCAGCAGCCCGGGACTAGAGGGCTCGTATGAGCAGTTCTTC. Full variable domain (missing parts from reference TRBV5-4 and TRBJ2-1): ETGVTQSPTHLIKTRGQQVTLRCSSQSGHNTVSWYQQALGQGPQFIFQYYREEENGRGNFPPRFSGLQFPNYSSELNVNALELDDSALYLCASSPGLEGSYEQFFGPGTRLTVL.

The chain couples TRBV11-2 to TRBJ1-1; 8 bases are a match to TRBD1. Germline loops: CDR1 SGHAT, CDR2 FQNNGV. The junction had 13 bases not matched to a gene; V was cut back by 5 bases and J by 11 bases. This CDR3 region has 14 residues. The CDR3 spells CASSPMAGGTPAFF. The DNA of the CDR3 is TGTGCCAGCAGCCCTATGGCAGGGGGCACCCCCGCTTTCTTT.

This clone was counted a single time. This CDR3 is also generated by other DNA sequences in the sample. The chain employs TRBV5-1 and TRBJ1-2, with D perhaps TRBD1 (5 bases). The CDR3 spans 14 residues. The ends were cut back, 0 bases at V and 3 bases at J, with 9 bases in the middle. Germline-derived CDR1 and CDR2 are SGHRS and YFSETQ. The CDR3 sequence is CASSLGPGDYGYTF. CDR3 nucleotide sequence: TGCGCCAGCAGCTTGGGACCGGGGGACTATGGCTACACCTTC.

The CDR3 protein is CASSQDLEETQYF. Written as DNA, the CDR3 is TGCGCCAGCAGCCAAGACTTGGAGGAGACCCAGTACTTC. V is TRBV4-3 and J is TRBJ2-5, with no clear D. Deletions cut 0 bases from V and 5 bases from J, with 7 bases between. CDR3 length: 13 amino acids. Germline CDR1 reads LGHNA; CDR2 reads YSLEER.

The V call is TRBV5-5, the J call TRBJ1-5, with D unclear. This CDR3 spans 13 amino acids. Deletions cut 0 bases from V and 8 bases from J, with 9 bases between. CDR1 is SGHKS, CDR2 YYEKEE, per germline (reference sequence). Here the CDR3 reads CASSLGGREPQHF. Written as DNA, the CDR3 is TGTGCCAGCAGCTTGGGTGGGCGGGAGCCCCAGCATTTT.

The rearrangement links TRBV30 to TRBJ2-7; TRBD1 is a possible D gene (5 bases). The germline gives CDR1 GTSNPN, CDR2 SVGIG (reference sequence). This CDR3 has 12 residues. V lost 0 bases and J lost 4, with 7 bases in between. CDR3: CAWSVSGYEQYF. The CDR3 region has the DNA TGTGCCTGGAGTGTTTCAGGGTACGAGCAGTACTTC.

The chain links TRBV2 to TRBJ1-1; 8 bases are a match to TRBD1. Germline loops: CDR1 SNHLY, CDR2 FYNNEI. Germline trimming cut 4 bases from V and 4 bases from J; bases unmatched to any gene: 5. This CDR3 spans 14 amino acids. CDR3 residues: CASSVQGEVTEAFF. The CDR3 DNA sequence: TGTGCCAGCAGTGTACAGGGGGAGGTCACTGAAGCTTTCTTT.

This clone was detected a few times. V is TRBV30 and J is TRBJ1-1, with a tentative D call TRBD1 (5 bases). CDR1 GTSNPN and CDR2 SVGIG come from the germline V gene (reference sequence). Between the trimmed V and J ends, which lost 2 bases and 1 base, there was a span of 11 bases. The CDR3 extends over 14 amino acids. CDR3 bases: TGTGCCTGGAGTTCTTACAGGACGAACACTGAAGCTTTCTTT. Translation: CAWSSYRTNTEAFF.

This CDR3 is CASSQDLGSPDYGYTF. The CDR3, as DNA: TGTGCCAGCAGCCAAGATCTAGGCAGCCCGGACTATGGCTACACCTTC. The V and J genes are TRBV4-2 and TRBJ1-2; D not certain. Germline-derived CDR1 and CDR2 are LGHNA and YNFKEQ. V was pared by 0 bases and J by 3 bases, with 14 bases between. The CDR3 has 16 residues.

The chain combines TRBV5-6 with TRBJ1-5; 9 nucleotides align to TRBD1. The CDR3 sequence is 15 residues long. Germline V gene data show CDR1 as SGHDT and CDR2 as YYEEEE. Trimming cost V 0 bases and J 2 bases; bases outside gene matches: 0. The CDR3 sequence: CASSLGTGGNQPQHF. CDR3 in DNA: TGTGCCAGCAGCTTGGGGACAGGGGGCAATCAGCCCCAGCATTTT.

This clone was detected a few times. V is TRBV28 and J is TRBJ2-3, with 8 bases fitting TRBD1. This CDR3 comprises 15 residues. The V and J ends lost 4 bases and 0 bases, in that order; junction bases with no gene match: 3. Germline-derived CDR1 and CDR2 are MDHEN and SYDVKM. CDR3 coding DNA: TGTGCCAGCAGTTCGCGGACAGGGAGCACAGATACGCAGTATTTT. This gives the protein CASSSRTGSTDTQYF. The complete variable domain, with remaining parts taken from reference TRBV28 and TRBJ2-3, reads DVKVTQSSRYLVKRTGEKVFLECVQDMDHENMFWYRQDPGLGLRLIYFSYDVKMKEKGDIPEGYSVSREKKERFSLILESASTNQTSMYLCASSSRTGSTDTQYFGPGTRLTVL.

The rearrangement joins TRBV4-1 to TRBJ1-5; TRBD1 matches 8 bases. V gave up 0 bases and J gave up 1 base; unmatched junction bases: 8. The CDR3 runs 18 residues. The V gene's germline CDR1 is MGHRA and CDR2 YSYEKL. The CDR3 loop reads CASSQEGPGGGSNQPQHF. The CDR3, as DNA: TGCGCCAGCAGCCAAGAGGGCCCAGGGGGCGGGAGCAATCAGCCCCAGCATTTT.

The DNA for the CDR3 is TGCGCCAGCAGCCCACGGTGGTCCCTAGCGGGGAGGAATGAGCAGTTCTTC. This sequence encodes CASSPRWSLAGRNEQFF. The rearrangement joins TRBV5-1 to TRBJ2-1; 9 positions agree with TRBD2. Germline assignment: CDR1 SGHRS and CDR2 YFSETQ. The CDR3 runs to 17 residues. The trim removed 4 bases at V and 7 bases at J, leaving 15 bases unmatched.

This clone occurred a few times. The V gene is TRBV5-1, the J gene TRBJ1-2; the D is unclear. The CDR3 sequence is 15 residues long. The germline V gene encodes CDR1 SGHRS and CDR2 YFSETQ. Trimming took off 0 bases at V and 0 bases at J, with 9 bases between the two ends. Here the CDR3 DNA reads TGCGCCAGCAGCTTGGGCGGGAGTACTAACTATGGCTACACCTTC. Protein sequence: CASSLGGSTNYGYTF.

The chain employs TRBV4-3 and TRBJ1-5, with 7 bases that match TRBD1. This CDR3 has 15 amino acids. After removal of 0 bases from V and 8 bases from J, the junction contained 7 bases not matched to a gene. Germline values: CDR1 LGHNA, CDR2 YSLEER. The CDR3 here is CASSQDVDRMKPQHF. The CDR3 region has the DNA TGCGCCAGCAGCCAAGATGTGGACAGGATGAAGCCCCAGCATTTT.

The CDR3 is CASSLDRGRDQETQYF. Here the CDR3 DNA reads TGTGCCAGCAGCTTGGACAGGGGGCGAGATCAAGAGACCCAGTACTTC. J is TRBJ2-5 and V is TRBV5-6; TRBD1 aligns across 9 bases. Trimming cost V 0 bases and J 2 bases; bases outside gene matches: 5. This CDR3 has 16 residues. The germline CDR1 and CDR2 sequences are SGHDT and YYEEEE.

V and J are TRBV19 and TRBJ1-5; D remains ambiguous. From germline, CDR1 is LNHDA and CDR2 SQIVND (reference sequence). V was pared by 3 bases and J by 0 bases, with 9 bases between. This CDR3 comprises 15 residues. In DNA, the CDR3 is TGTGCCAGTAGTATCCGGCGGAATAGCAATCAGCCCCAGCATTTT. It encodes CASSIRRNSNQPQHF.

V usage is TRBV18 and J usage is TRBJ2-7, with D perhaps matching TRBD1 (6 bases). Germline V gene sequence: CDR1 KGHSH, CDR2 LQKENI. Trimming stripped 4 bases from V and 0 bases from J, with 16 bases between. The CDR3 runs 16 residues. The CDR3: CASSRQRQDSSYEQYF. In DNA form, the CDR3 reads TGTGCCAGCTCACGACAGCGACAGGACAGCTCCTACGAGCAGTACTTC.

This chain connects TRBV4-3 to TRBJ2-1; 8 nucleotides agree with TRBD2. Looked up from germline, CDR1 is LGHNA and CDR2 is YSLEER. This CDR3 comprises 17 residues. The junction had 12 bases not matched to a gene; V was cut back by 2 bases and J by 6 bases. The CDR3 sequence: CASSQQPPGGGGNEQFF. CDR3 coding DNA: TGCGCCAGCAGCCAACAACCCCCCGGGGGGGGTGGCAATGAGCAGTTCTTC.

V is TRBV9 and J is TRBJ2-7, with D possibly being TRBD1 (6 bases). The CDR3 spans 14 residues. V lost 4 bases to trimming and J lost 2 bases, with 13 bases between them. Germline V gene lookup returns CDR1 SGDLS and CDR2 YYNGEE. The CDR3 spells CASSTRQDPYEQYF. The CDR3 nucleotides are TGTGCCAGCAGCACCCGACAGGACCCCTACGAGCAGTACTTC. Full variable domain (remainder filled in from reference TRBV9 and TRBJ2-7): DSGVTQTPKHLITATGQRVTLRCSPRSGDLSVYWYQQSLDQGLQFLIQYYNGEERAKGNILERFSAQQFPDLHSELNLSSLELGDSALYFCASSTRQDPYEQYFGPGTRLTVT.